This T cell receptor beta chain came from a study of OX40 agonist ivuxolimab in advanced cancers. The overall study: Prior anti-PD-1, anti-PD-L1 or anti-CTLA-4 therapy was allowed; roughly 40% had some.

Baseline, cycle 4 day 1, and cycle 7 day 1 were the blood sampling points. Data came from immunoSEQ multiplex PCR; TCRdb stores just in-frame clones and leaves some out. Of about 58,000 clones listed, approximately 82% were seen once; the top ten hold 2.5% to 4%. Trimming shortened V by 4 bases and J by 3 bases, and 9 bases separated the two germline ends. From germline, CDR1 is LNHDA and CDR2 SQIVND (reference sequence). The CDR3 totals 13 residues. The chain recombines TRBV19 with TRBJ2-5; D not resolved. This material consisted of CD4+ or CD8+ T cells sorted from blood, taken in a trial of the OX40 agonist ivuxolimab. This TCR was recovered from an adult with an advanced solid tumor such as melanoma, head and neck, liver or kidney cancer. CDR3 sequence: CASSNSEKETQYF. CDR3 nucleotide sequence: TGTGCCAGTAGTAACTCGGAGAAAGAGACCCAGTACTTC.